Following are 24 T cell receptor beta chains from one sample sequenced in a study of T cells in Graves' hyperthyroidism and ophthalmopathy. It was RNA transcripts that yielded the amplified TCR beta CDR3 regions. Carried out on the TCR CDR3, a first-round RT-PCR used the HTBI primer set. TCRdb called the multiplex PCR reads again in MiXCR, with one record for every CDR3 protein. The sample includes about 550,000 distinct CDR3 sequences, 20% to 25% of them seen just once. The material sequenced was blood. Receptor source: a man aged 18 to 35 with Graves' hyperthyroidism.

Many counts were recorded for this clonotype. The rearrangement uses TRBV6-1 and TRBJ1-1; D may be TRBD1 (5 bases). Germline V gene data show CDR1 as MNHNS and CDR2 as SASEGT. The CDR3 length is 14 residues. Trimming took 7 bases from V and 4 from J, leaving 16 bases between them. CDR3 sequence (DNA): TGTGCCAGCATTCCTACAGGAGGGAGCACTGAAGCTTTCTTT. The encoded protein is CASIPTGGSTEAFF.

CDR3 nucleotide sequence: TGTGCCAGCAGCTTAGTGGTGACAGGGGAGTACGAGCAGTACTTC. This encodes CASSLVVTGEYEQYF. The chain employs TRBV7-8 and TRBJ2-7, with 8 bases that match TRBD1. After removal of 1 base from V and 4 bases from J, the junction contained 6 bases not matched to a gene. Per the germline V gene, CDR1 is SGHVS and CDR2 is FQNEAQ. CDR3 length: 15 amino acids.

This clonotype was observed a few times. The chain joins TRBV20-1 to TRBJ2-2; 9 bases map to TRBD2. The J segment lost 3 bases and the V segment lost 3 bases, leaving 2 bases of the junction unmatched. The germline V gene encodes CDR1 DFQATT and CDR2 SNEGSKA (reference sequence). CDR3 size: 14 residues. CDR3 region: CSASLAGHTGELFF. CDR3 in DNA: TGCAGTGCTAGCCTAGCGGGGCACACCGGGGAGCTGTTTTTT.

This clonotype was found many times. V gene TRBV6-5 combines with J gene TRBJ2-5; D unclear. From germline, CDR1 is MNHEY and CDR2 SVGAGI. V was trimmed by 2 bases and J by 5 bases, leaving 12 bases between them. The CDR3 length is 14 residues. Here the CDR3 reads CASSYGGRRETQYF. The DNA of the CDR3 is TGTGCCAGCAGTTACGGTGGCCGAAGGGAGACCCAGTACTTC.

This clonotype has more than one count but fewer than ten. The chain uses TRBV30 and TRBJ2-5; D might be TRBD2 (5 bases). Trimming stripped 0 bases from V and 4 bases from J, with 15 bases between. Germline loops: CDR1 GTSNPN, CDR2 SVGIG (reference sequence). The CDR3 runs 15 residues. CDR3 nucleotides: TGTGCCTGGAGTGTACTTCGGGGAGTCGCAGAGACCCAGTACTTC. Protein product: CAWSVLRGVAETQYF. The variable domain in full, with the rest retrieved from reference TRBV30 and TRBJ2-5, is SQTIHQWPATLVQPVGSPLSLECTVEGTSNPNLYWYRQAAGRGLQLLFYSVGIGQISSEVPQNLSASRPQDRQFILSSKKLLLSDSGFYLCAWSVLRGVAETQYFGPGTRLLVL.

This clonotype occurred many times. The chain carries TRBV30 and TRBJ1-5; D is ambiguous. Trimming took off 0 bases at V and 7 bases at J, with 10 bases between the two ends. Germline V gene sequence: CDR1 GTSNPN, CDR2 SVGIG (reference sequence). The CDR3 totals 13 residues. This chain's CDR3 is CAWSVKNGQPQHF. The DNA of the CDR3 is TGTGCCTGGAGTGTTAAGAACGGGCAGCCCCAGCATTTT.

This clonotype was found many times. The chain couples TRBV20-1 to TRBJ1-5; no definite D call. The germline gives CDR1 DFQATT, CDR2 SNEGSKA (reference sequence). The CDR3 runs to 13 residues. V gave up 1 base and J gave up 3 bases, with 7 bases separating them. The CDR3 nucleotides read TGCAGTGCTAGAGGACCTAACAATCAGCCCCAGCATTTT. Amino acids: CSARGPNNQPQHF.

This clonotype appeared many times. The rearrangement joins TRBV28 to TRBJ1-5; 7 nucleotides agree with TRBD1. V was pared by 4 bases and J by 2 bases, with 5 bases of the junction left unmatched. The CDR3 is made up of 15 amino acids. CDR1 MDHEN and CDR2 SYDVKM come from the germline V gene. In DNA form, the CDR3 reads TGTGCCAGCAGTTGGAGGGGGCTCGGCAATCAGCCCCAGCATTTT. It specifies CASSWRGLGNQPQHF.

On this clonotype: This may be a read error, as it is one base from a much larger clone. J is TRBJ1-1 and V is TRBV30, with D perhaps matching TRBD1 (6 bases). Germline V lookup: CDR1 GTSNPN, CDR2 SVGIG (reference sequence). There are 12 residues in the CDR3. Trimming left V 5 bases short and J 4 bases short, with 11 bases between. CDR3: CAWGGLATEAFF. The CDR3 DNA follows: TGTGCCTGGGGGGGCCTGGCCACTGAAGCTTTCTTT.

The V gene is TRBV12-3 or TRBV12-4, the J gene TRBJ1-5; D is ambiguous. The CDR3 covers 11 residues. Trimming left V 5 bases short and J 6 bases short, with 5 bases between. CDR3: CASSQSQPQHF. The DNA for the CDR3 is TGTGCCAGCAGTCAATCTCAGCCCCAGCATTTT.

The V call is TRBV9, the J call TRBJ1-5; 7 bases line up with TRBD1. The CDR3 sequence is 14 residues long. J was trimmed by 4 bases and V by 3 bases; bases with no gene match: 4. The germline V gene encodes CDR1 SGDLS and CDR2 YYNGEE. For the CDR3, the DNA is TGTGCCAGCAGCGACGGGACAGAGAATCAGCCCCAGCATTTT. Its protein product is CASSDGTENQPQHF. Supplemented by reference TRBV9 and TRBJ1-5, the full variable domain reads DSGVTQTPKHLITATGQRVTLRCSPRSGDLSVYWYQQSLDQGLQFLIQYYNGEERAKGNILERFSAQQFPDLHSELNLSSLELGDSALYFCASSDGTENQPQHFGDGTRLSIL.

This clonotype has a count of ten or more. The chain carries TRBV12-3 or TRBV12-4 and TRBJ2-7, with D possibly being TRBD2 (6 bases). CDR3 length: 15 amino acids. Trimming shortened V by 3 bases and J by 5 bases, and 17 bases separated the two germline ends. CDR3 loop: CASSFWGLASHEQYF. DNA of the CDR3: TGTGCCAGCAGTTTTTGGGGACTCGCTTCCCACGAGCAGTACTTC.

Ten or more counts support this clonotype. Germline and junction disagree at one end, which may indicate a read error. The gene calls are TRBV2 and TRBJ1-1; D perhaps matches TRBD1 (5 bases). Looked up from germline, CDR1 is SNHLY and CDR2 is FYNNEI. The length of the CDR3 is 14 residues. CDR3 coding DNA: TGTGCCAGCAGAGCACGGGATGGTGGGACGGACCCACTCTTT. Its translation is CASRARDGGTDPLF. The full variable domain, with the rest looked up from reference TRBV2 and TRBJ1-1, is EPEVTQTPSHQVTQMGQEVILRCVPISNHLYFYWYRQILGQKVEFLVSFYNNEISEKSEIFDDQFSVERPDGSNFTLKIRSTKLEDSAMYFCASRARDGGTDPLFGQGTRLTVV.

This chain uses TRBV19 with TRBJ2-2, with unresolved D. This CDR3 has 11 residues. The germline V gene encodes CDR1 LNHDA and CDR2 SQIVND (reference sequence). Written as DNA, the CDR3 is TGTGCTACCCGCGGCGCCGGGGAGCTGTTTTTT. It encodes CATRGAGELFF.

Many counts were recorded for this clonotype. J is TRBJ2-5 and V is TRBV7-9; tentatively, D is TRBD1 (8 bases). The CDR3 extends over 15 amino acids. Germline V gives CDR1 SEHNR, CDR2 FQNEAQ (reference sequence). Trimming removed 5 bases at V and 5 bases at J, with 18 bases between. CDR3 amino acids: CASSGGGQVRETQYF. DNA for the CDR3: TGTGCCAGCAGCGGCGGGGGACAGGTGAGGGAGACCCAGTACTTC.

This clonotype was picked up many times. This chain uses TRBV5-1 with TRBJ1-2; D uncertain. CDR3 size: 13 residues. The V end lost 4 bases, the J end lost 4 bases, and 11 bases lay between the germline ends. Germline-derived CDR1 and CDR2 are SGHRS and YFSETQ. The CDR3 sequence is CASSLQRSYGYTF. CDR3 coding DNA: TGCGCCAGCAGCCTACAGCGGTCCTATGGCTACACCTTC.

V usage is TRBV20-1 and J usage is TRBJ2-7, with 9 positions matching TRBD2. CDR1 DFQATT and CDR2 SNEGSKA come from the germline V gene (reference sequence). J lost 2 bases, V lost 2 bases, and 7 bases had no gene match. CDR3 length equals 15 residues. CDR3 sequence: CSARSRLAVTYEQYF. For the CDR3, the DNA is TGCAGTGCTAGATCCCGACTAGCGGTGACCTACGAGCAGTACTTC.

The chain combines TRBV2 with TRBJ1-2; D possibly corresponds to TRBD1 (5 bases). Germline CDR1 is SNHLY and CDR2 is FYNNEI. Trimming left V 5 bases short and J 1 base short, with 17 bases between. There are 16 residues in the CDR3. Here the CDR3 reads CASSLAGAGFNYGYTF. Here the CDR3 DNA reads TGTGCCAGCAGTTTGGCCGGGGCAGGGTTTAACTATGGCTACACCTTC.

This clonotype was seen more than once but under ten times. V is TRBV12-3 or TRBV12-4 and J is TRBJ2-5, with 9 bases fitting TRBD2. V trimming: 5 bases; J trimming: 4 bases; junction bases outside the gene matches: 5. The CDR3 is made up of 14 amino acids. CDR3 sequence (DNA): TGTGCCAGCAGTCCAGGCGGGGGGGGAGAGACCCAGTACTTC. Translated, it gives CASSPGGGGETQYF.

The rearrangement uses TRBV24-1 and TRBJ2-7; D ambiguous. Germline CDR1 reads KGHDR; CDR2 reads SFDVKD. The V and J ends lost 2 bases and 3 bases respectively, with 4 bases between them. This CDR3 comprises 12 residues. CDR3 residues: CATSDSHYEQYF. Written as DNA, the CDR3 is TGTGCCACCAGTGATTCACACTACGAGCAGTACTTC.

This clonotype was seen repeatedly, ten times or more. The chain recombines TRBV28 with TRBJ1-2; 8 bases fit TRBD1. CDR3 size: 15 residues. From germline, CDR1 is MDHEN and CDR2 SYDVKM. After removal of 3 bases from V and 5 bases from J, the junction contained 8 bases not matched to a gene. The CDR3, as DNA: TGTGCCAGCAGTTTTTCCGGGACAGGTCCTTATGGCTACACCTTC. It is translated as CASSFSGTGPYGYTF.

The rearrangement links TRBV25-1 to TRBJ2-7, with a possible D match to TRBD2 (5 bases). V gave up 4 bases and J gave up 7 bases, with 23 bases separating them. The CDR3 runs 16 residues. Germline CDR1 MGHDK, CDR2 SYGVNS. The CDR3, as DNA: TGTGCCAGCAGTGGAGACATAACTCGAAGAAGAGGGGAGCAGTACTTC. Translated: CASSGDITRRRGEQYF.

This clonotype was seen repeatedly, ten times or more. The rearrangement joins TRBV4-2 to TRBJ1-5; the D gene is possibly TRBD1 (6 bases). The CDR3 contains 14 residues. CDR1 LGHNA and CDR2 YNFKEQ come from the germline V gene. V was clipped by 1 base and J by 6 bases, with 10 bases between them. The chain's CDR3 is CASSQVQGSQPQHF. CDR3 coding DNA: TGTGCCAGCAGCCAAGTGCAGGGGAGTCAGCCCCAGCATTTT.

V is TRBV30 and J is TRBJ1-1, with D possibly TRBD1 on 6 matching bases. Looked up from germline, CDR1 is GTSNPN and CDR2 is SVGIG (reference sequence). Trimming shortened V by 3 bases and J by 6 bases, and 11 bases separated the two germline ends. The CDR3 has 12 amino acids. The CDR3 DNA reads TGTGCCTGGAGGGGGACAACAGCTGAAGCTTTCTTT. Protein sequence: CAWRGTTAEAFF. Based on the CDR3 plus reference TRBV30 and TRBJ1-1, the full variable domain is SQTIHQWPATLVQPVGSPLSLECTVEGTSNPNLYWYRQAAGRGLQLLFYSVGIGQISSEVPQNLSASRPQDRQFILSSKKLLLSDSGFYLCAWRGTTAEAFFGQGTRLTVV.